The 29 T cell receptor beta chains presented below share a single source sample, sequenced in a study of CXCR3-negative and CXCR3-positive naive CD8 T cells. Study results and limitations: The TRB CDR3s that CXCR3-positive naive cells carried were more hydrophobic than those of CXCR3-negative naive cells.

The antigens of these receptors remain unknown. TRB cDNA libraries were made by UMI-labeled 5' RACE. TCRdb re-called the 5' RACE reads and shows each CDR3 protein once, DNA omitted. The table lists roughly 120,000 distinct CDR3 sequences. Sequencing was performed on naive CXCR3+ CD8+ T cells from blood. The subset is: CD45RO-CCR7+CD27+CD95- naive CD8+ T cells expressing CXCR3 (TNR3+). Every receptor here comes from a human donor in good health. Some clones in this sample may be carry-over from other donors' samples.

CDR3 loop: CASSLALAGVSTGELFF. The V gene is TRBV7-6, the J gene TRBJ2-2; TCRdb selects TRBD2, and the lack of DNA leaves this call unchecked. There are 17 residues in the CDR3. Germline values: CDR1 SGHVS, CDR2 FNYEAQ.

This chain uses TRBV29-1 with TRBJ1-1. This CDR3 has 11 amino acids. Germline assignment: CDR1 SQVTM and CDR2 ANQGSEA. The CDR3 protein is CSVTYRVEAFF. The full variable domain, with the rest looked up from reference TRBV29-1 and TRBJ1-1, is SAVISQKPSRDICQRGTSLTIQCQVDSQVTMMFWYRQQPGQSLTLIATANQGSEATYESGFVIDKFPISRPNLTFSTLTVSNMSPEDSSIYLCSVTYRVEAFFGQGTRLTVV.

This CDR3 reads CASSQLAGTDNSPLHF. This rearrangement joins TRBV4-3 to TRBJ1-6. The germline gives CDR1 LGHNA, CDR2 YSLEER. The CDR3 extends over 16 amino acids.

The chain links TRBV11-2 to TRBJ2-3; with no DNA, the TCRdb D assignment of TRBD2 cannot be verified. CDR3 length: 17 residues. Germline V lookup: CDR1 SGHAT, CDR2 FQNNGV. CDR3 in amino acids: CASSFSGTSGVGDTQYF. Full variable domain (rest looked up from reference TRBV11-2 and TRBJ2-3): EAGVAQSPRYKIIEKRQSVAFWCNPISGHATLYWYQQILGQGPKLLIQFQNNGVVDDSQLPKDRFSAERLKGVDSTLKIQPAKLEDSAVYLCASSFSGTSGVGDTQYFGPGTRLTVL.

The chain couples TRBV7-9 to TRBJ1-2; TCRdb picks TRBD1, but there is no DNA to check that call. CDR1 and CDR2 from the germline V gene are SEHNR and FQNEAQ (reference sequence). This CDR3 region has 16 residues. The CDR3 sequence: CASSLQPRQGLRGYTF.

The chain links TRBV7-9 to TRBJ2-7; TCRdb's D call, TRBD2, is unchecked because there is no DNA. Germline CDR1 and CDR2: SEHNR and FQNEAQ (reference sequence). The CDR3 has 16 amino acids. CDR3 sequence: CASSLAHRGQLYEQYF.

V gene TRBV9 combines with J gene TRBJ1-1. CDR1 is SGDLS, CDR2 YYNGEE, per germline. CDR3 length: 16 amino acids. This chain's CDR3 is CASSAATGLMNTEAFF.

J is TRBJ2-3 and V is TRBV4-1. CDR3 length: 16 residues. Germline CDR1 MGHRA, CDR2 YSYEKL. The CDR3 loop reads CASSQVSLSSTDTQYF.

The chain carries TRBV7-9 and TRBJ1-4. This CDR3 spans 14 amino acids. Germline values: CDR1 SEHNR, CDR2 FQNEAQ (reference sequence). CDR3: CASSSDATNEKLFF.

This chain connects TRBV29-1 to TRBJ1-1. Per germline, CDR1 SQVTM and CDR2 ANQGSEA. The CDR3 spans 12 residues. The CDR3 loop reads CSVVEGNTEAFF.

The chain couples TRBV2 to TRBJ2-1; TCRdb's D call of TRBD1 is untestable without DNA. The CDR3 covers 12 residues. The germline gives CDR1 SNHLY, CDR2 FYNNEI. CDR3 loop: CASKTGEVEQFF. Together with reference TRBV2 and TRBJ2-1, the CDR3 gives the full variable domain: EPEVTQTPSHQVTQMGQEVILRCVPISNHLYFYWYRQILGQKVEFLVSFYNNEISEKSEIFDDQFSVERPDGSNFTLKIRSTKLEDSAMYFCASKTGEVEQFFGPGTRLTVL.

This rearrangement joins TRBV19 to TRBJ1-1. The CDR3 is made up of 14 amino acids. Germline-derived CDR1 and CDR2 are LNHDA and SQIVND (reference sequence). CDR3 residues: CASSIRDMNTEAFF.

This rearrangement joins TRBV7-9 to TRBJ2-5; lacking DNA, the TRBD2 call made by TCRdb goes unchecked. The CDR3 has 13 amino acids. The V gene's germline CDR1 is SEHNR and CDR2 FQNEAQ (reference sequence). The CDR3 is CASRSLEGETQYF.

The chain couples TRBV20-1 to TRBJ2-5. This CDR3 has 16 amino acids. Germline V gene data show CDR1 as DFQATT and CDR2 as SNEGSKA (reference sequence). Here the CDR3 reads CSASATPYPTQETQYF.

The rearrangement uses TRBV20-1 and TRBJ2-1; the D gene TCRdb calls, TRBD2, cannot be checked with no DNA. This CDR3 region has 13 residues. In germline, CDR1 is DFQATT, CDR2 SNEGSKA (reference sequence). CDR3: CSASRTLSPQQFF.

V gene TRBV3-1 combines with J gene TRBJ2-7; the TRBD2 assignment by TCRdb is unverifiable without DNA. The germline CDR1 and CDR2 sequences are LGHDT and YNNKEL (reference sequence). This CDR3 has 14 amino acids. CDR3 residues: CASSQIEGSNEQYF.

The rearrangement links TRBV7-8 to TRBJ2-7; TCRdb's assignment of TRBD1 cannot be checked, as there is no DNA. This CDR3 has 14 residues. Per the germline V gene, CDR1 is SGHVS and CDR2 is FQNEAQ. The CDR3 loop is CASSPPTNSYEQYF. The complete variable domain, with remaining parts taken from reference TRBV7-8 and TRBJ2-7, reads GAGVSQSPRYKVAKRGQDVALRCDPISGHVSLFWYQQALGQGPEFLTYFQNEAQLDKSGLPSDRFFAERPEGSVSTLKIQRTQQEDSAVYLCASSPPTNSYEQYFGPGTRLTVT.

CDR3 residues: CASSSPGQGLYEQYF. V and J are TRBV12-3 or TRBV12-4 and TRBJ2-7; TCRdb's assignment of TRBD1 cannot be checked, as there is no DNA. The CDR3 length is 15 residues.

V gene TRBV19 combines with J gene TRBJ2-2; TCRdb's D call of TRBD2 is untestable without DNA. The CDR3 consists of 15 residues. The germline V gene encodes CDR1 LNHDA and CDR2 SQIVND (reference sequence). The CDR3 spells CASSEVAGVDGELFF.

The V and J genes are TRBV29-1 and TRBJ1-1; lacking DNA, the TRBD1 call made by TCRdb goes unchecked. Germline CDR1 is SQVTM and CDR2 is ANQGSEA. This CDR3 contains 14 residues. The CDR3 is CSVFGTAGDTEAFF.

The V and J genes are TRBV7-9 and TRBJ2-7; the D gene TCRdb calls, TRBD1, cannot be checked with no DNA. Germline assignment: CDR1 SEHNR and CDR2 FQNEAQ (reference sequence). The CDR3 contains 13 residues. CDR3 amino acids: CASSPETQYEQYF.

The chain links TRBV4-2 to TRBJ2-1; TCRdb lists TRBD2, though no DNA is available to test this call. The CDR3 is made up of 15 amino acids. Germline CDR1 is LGHNA and CDR2 is YNFKEQ. CDR3 loop: CASSQAGGRGNEQFF.

J is TRBJ2-2 and V is TRBV11-2; the D gene TCRdb calls, TRBD1, cannot be checked with no DNA. The CDR3 runs 16 residues. Per the germline V gene, CDR1 is SGHAT and CDR2 is FQNNGV. CDR3 residues: CASSFPGQVLVGELFF.

This chain uses TRBV7-9 with TRBJ2-5; TCRdb reports TRBD2, a call that lacks DNA to check it against. In germline, CDR1 is SEHNR, CDR2 FQNEAQ (reference sequence). CDR3 length: 16 residues. CDR3 loop: CASSVVIQGGKETQYF.

The chain is built from TRBV24-1 and TRBJ2-3; TCRdb lists TRBD1, though no DNA is available to test this call. The CDR3 totals 17 residues. Germline loops: CDR1 KGHDR, CDR2 SFDVKD. CDR3 region: CATSDSGTGWSTDTQYF.

V usage is TRBV28 and J usage is TRBJ1-1. The CDR3 runs 15 residues. Germline V gene sequence: CDR1 MDHEN, CDR2 SYDVKM. The CDR3: CASSWYRVLNTEAFF.

The V call is TRBV28, the J call TRBJ2-7; TCRdb proposes TRBD1, but this gene call is untestable without DNA. This CDR3 contains 14 residues. Germline loops: CDR1 MDHEN, CDR2 SYDVKM. The CDR3 spells CASSEDMGTYEQYF. Variable domain in full (rest from reference TRBV28 and TRBJ2-7): DVKVTQSSRYLVKRTGEKVFLECVQDMDHENMFWYRQDPGLGLRLIYFSYDVKMKEKGDIPEGYSVSREKKERFSLILESASTNQTSMYLCASSEDMGTYEQYFGPGTRLTVT.

The chain employs TRBV7-9 and TRBJ2-3. The CDR3 sequence is 12 residues long. CDR1 is SEHNR and CDR2 is FQNEAQ in the germline V gene (reference sequence). The CDR3: CASSSSTDTQYF.

The V call is TRBV25-1, the J call TRBJ2-7; TCRdb selects TRBD1, and the lack of DNA leaves this call unchecked. Germline assignment: CDR1 MGHDK and CDR2 SYGVNS. The CDR3 loop spans 15 amino acids. The CDR3 spells CASSDTGLNPYEQYF.